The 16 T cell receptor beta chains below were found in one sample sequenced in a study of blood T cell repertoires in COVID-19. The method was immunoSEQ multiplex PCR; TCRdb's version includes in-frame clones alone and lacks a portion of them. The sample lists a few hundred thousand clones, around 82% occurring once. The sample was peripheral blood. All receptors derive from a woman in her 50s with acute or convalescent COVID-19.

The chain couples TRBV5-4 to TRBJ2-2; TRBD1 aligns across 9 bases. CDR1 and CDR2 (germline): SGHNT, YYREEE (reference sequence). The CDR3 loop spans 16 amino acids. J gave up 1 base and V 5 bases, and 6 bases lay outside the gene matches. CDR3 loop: CASSGPGQGNTGELFF. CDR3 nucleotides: TGTGCCAGCAGTGGACCGGGACAGGGGAACACCGGGGAGCTGTTTTTT.

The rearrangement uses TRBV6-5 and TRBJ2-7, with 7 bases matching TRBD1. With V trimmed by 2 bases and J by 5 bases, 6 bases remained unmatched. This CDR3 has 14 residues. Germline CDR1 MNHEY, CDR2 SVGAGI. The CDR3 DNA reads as TGTGCCAGCAGTTACAGACAGGGTGGTAACGAGCAGTACTTC. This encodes CASSYRQGGNEQYF.

The CDR3 region is CASSRQGYEQYF. The CDR3 nucleotides are TGTGCCAGCAGTCGACAGGGGTACGAGCAGTACTTC. V usage is TRBV12-3 or TRBV12-4 and J usage is TRBJ2-7; 8 positions match TRBD1. This CDR3 contains 12 residues. J was trimmed by 4 bases and V by 5 bases; bases with no gene match: 1.

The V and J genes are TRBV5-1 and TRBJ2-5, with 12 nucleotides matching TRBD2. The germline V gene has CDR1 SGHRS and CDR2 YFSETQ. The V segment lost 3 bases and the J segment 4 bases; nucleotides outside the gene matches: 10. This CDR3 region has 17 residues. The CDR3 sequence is CASSSSTSGRTRETQYF. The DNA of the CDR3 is TGCGCCAGCAGCTCATCGACTAGCGGGAGAACACGAGAGACCCAGTACTTC.

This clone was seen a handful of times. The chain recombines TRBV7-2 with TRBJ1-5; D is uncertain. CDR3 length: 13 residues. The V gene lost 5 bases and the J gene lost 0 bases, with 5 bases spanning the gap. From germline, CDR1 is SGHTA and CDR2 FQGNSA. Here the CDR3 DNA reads TGTGCCAGCAGCCCCAATAGCAATCAGCCCCAGCATTTT. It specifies CASSPNSNQPQHF.

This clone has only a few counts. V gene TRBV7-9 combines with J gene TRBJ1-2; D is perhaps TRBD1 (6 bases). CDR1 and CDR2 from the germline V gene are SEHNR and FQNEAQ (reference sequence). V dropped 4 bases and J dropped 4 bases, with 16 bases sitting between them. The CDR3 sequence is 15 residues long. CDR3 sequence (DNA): TGTGCCAGCAGCTCGTTACCCGGGACAAGCTATGGCTACACCTTC. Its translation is CASSSLPGTSYGYTF.

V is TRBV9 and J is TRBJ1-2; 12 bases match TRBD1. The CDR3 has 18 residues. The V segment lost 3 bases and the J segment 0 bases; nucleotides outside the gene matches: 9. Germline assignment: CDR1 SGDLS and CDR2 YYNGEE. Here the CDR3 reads CASSAGDRGPFANYGYTF. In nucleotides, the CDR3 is TGTGCCAGCAGCGCCGGGGACAGGGGGCCGTTCGCTAACTATGGCTACACCTTC.

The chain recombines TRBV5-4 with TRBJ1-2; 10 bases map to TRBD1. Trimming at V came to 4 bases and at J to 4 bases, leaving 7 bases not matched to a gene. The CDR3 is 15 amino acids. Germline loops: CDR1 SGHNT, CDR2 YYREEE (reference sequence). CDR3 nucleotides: TGTGCCAGCAGCCTAGGGACAGGGGATGCCTATGGCTACACCTTC. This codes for CASSLGTGDAYGYTF.

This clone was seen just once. In DNA, the CDR3 is TGTGCCAGCAGCTTAAGGGGCCCGACTAGCAATGAGCAGTTCTTC. Translation: CASSLRGPTSNEQFF. V is TRBV7-2 and J is TRBJ2-1; TRBD2 is a possible D gene (6 bases). CDR3 length: 15 amino acids. Germline CDR1 reads SGHTA; CDR2 reads FQGNSA. The V gene lost 2 bases and the J gene lost 6 bases, with 14 bases spanning the gap.

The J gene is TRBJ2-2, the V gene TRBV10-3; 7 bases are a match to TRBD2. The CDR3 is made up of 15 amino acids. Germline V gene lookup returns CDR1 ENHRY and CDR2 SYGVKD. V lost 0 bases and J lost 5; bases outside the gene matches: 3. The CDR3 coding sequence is TGTGCCATCAGTGAGTCGGTTAGCGGGACCGGGGAGCTGTTTTTT. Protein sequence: CAISESVSGTGELFF.

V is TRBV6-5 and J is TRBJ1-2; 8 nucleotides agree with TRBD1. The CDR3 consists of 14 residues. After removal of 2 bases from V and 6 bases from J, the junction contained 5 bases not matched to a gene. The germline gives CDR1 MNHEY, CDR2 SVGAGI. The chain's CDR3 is CASSYADRADGYTF. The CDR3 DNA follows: TGTGCCAGCAGTTACGCGGACAGGGCCGATGGCTACACCTTC.

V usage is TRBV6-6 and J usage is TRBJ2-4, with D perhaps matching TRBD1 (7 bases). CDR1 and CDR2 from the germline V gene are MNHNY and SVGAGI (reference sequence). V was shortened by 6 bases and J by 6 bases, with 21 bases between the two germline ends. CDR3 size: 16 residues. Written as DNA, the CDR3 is TGTGCCAGCAGGCAGGGGGGCACCGCTTCCACAAACATTCAGTACTTC. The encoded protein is CASRQGGTASTNIQYF.

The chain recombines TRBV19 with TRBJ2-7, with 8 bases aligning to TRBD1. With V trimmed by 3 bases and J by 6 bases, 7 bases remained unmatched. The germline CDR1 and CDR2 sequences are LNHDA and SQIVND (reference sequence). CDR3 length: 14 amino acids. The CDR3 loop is CASSIQTGVGEQYF. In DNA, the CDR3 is TGTGCCAGTAGTATTCAGACAGGGGTTGGCGAGCAGTACTTC. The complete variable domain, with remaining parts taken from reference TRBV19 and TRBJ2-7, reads DGGITQSPKYLFRKEGQNVTLSCEQNLNHDAMYWYRQDPGQGLRLIYYSQIVNDFQKGDIAEGYSVSREKKESFPLTVTSAQKNPTAFYLCASSIQTGVGEQYFGPGTRLTVT.

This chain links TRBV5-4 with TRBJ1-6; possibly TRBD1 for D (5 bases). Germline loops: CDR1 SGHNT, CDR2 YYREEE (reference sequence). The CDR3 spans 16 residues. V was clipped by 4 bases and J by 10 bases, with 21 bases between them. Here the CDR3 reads CASSGGSGGLGSPLHF. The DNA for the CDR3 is TGTGCCAGCAGCGGGGGATCGGGGGGATTGGGCTCACCCCTCCACTTT.

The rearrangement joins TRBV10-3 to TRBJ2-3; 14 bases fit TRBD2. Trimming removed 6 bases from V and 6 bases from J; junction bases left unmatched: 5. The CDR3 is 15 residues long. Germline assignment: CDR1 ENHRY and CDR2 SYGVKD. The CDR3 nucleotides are TGTGCCATCAGGCCGACTAGCGGGGGGGCCGATACGCAGTATTTT. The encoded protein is CAIRPTSGGADTQYF.

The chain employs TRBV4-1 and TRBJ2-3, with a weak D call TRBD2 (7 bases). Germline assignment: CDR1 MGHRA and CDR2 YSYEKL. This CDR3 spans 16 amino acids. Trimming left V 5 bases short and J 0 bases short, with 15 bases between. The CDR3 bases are TGCGCCAGCAGCACTCAAGGGGGGGGGAGCACAGATACGCAGTATTTT. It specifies CASSTQGGGSTDTQYF.